A single sample gave rise to the 24 T cell receptor beta chains below, sequenced in a study of patients and donors after allogeneic stem cell transplantation. MiXCR, applied by TCRdb to the RT-PCR reads, yields one record per CDR3 protein. Of 800,000 to 1,000,000 distinct CDR3 sequences listed, roughly 17% were seen once; the top ten hold roughly 6%. Material for sequencing was blood, either unsorted or a sorted T cell fraction (not recorded which). These receptor sequences come from a human donor who was either an allogeneic HSCT recipient or a stem cell or donor lymphocyte infusion donor (not recorded which). It is not recorded whose cells these are; they may come from a transplant donor.

In its sample, this clonotype was seen many times. The chain joins TRBV9 to TRBJ1-2, with a weak D call TRBD1 (5 bases). Germline CDR1 is SGDLS and CDR2 is YYNGEE. V was cut by 0 bases and J by 7 bases, with 7 bases left in between. The CDR3 covers 12 residues. The chain's CDR3 is CASSVGGGGYTF. The CDR3 region has the DNA TGTGCCAGCAGCGTAGGCGGGGGTGGCTACACCTTC.

V usage is TRBV5-6 and J usage is TRBJ2-1; D tentatively fits TRBD1 or TRBD2 (5 bases each). The germline V gene encodes CDR1 SGHDT and CDR2 YYEEEE. The CDR3 contains 15 residues. V was cut by 2 bases and J by 4 bases, with 13 bases left in between. In nucleotides, the CDR3 is TGTGCCAGCAGCTTCAATCCGGGACCATACAATGAGCAGTTCTTC. Translating it yields CASSFNPGPYNEQFF.

This sequence joins TRBV7-9 and TRBJ2-7; weak D call: TRBD2 (7 bases). V dropped 5 bases and J dropped 4 bases, with 18 bases sitting between them. Germline V gene data show CDR1 as SEHNR and CDR2 as FQNEAQ (reference sequence). The CDR3 is 15 amino acids. CDR3 DNA sequence: TGTGCCAGCAGCGAATTGGACGGGGGGCCTTACGAGCAGTACTTC. Translating gives CASSELDGGPYEQYF.

This clonotype was counted between two and nine times. This sequence joins TRBV7-8 and TRBJ1-5; D remains unclear. Trimming stripped 5 bases from V and 5 bases from J, with 16 bases between. Germline V gene sequence: CDR1 SGHVS, CDR2 FQNEAQ. CDR3 length: 15 amino acids. This chain's CDR3 is CASSPRAMRDQPQHF. The CDR3 DNA reads as TGTGCCAGCAGCCCCCGAGCCATGAGAGATCAGCCCCAGCATTTT.

The genes are TRBV7-9 and TRBJ1-2; D not resolved. The germline V gene encodes CDR1 SEHNR and CDR2 FQNEAQ (reference sequence). This CDR3 has 13 residues. The V and J ends lost 2 bases and 8 bases respectively, with 12 bases between them. The CDR3 sequence is CASSLSEWGGYTF. The DNA for the CDR3 is TGTGCCAGCAGCTTATCTGAGTGGGGAGGCTACACCTTC.

V is TRBV7-6 and J is TRBJ2-3; D not certain. V was pared by 2 bases and J by 0 bases, with 12 bases between. CDR1 is SGHVS, CDR2 FNYEAQ, per germline. The CDR3 runs 16 residues. The CDR3 DNA sequence: TGTGCCAGCAGCTTATTGCCCACAACTAGCACAGATACGCAGTATTTT. It encodes CASSLLPTTSTDTQYF.

CDR3 nucleotides: TGTGCCAGCAGCCCCGACGTCCGGGTTACAGATACGCAGTATTTT. Translating gives CASSPDVRVTDTQYF. This chain joins TRBV12-3 or TRBV12-4 and TRBJ2-3; D unresolved. The CDR3 length is 15 residues. The V end lost 6 bases, the J end lost 3 bases, and 16 bases lay between the germline ends.

This clonotype was counted between two and nine times. The rearrangement links TRBV27 to TRBJ1-4; TRBD1 matches 7 bases. Germline V gene data show CDR1 as MNHEY and CDR2 as SMNVEV (reference sequence). The ends lost 5 bases at V and 3 bases at J; junction bases unmatched: 6. This CDR3 has 15 residues. CDR3 bases: TGTGCCAGCAGTCTAGGACAGGCGCCTAATGAAAAACTGTTTTTT. Its translation: CASSLGQAPNEKLFF.

V usage is TRBV7-3 and J usage is TRBJ2-2; the match to TRBD1 covers 12 bases. The germline CDR1 and CDR2 sequences are SGHTA and FQGTGA. This CDR3 has 16 residues. V shed 2 bases and J 6 bases; nucleotides not matched to a gene: 4. This CDR3 is CASSLPGQGAAGELFF. As DNA, the CDR3 is TGTGCCAGCAGCTTACCGGGACAGGGGGCAGCCGGGGAGCTGTTTTTT.

The rearrangement joins TRBV10-3 to TRBJ2-7; 10 bases are shared with TRBD2. J was trimmed by 0 bases and V by 0 bases; bases with no gene match: 11. CDR1 and CDR2 from the germline V gene are ENHRY and SYGVKD. This CDR3 comprises 19 residues. This chain's CDR3 is CAISESRLAGARRSYEQYF. Written as DNA, the CDR3 is TGTGCCATCAGTGAGTCGCGGCTAGCGGGGGCCCGGCGCTCCTACGAGCAGTACTTC.

There are a few counts of this clonotype. The chain links TRBV6-6 to TRBJ1-5, with 7 nucleotides matching TRBD1. Germline assignment: CDR1 MNHNY and CDR2 SVGAGI (reference sequence). The CDR3 sequence is 13 residues long. The trim removed 8 bases at V and 5 bases at J, leaving 6 bases unmatched. The CDR3 sequence: CASLPTGDQPQHF. CDR3 DNA: TGTGCCAGCCTGCCAACAGGGGATCAGCCCCAGCATTTT.

V gene TRBV4-2 combines with J gene TRBJ2-3; tentative D call: TRBD1 (6 bases). V lost 3 bases and J lost 2, with 15 bases in between. Germline CDR1 and CDR2: LGHNA and YNFKEQ. The CDR3 consists of 16 residues. This chain's CDR3 is CASSQTPGAATDTQYF. The DNA for the CDR3 is TGTGCCAGCAGCCAGACCCCAGGGGCCGCCACAGATACGCAGTATTTT.

This clonotype was detected only a few times. The chain employs TRBV6-1 and TRBJ1-1; TRBD1 agrees at 7 bases. Germline values: CDR1 MNHNS, CDR2 SASEGT. V lost 9 bases to trimming and J lost 8 bases; unmatched junction nucleotides: 18. The CDR3 is 15 amino acids. The CDR3 protein is CASLPEGSGQHEAFF. CDR3 nucleotides: TGTGCCAGTTTACCAGAAGGATCGGGACAGCACGAAGCTTTCTTT.

The J gene is TRBJ2-1, the V gene TRBV27; maybe TRBD2 (6 bases). The CDR3 contains 16 residues. Deletions cut 2 bases from V and 3 bases from J, with 14 bases between. Germline CDR1 reads MNHEY; CDR2 reads SMNVEV (reference sequence). CDR3 DNA sequence: TGTGCCAGCAGTTTAAGGGCTAGCGCCGACTACAATGAGCAGTTCTTC. Protein product: CASSLRASADYNEQFF.

This clonotype turned up a few times. This sequence joins TRBV10-3 and TRBJ2-1, with TRBD1 matching 9 bases. V was clipped by 6 bases and J by 6 bases; unmatched bases: 6. The germline V gene has CDR1 ENHRY and CDR2 SYGVKD. The CDR3 spans 14 residues. This CDR3 is CAIRVGQGSNEQFF. CDR3 DNA: TGTGCCATCAGGGTGGGACAGGGCTCCAATGAGCAGTTCTTC.

A few counts support this clonotype. This chain uses TRBV5-1 with TRBJ2-7; no definite D call. The V gene lost 4 bases and the J gene lost 2 bases, with 13 bases spanning the gap. The CDR3 runs 14 residues. Germline CDR1 reads SGHRS; CDR2 reads YFSETQ. As DNA, the CDR3 is TGCGCCAGCAGCCGGAAACGCGGAGCCTACGAGCAGTACTTC. Its translation: CASSRKRGAYEQYF.

The gene calls are TRBV20-1 and TRBJ2-7; 10 nucleotides align to TRBD2. The germline V gene has CDR1 DFQATT and CDR2 SNEGSKA (reference sequence). Trimming removed 4 bases from V and 2 bases from J; junction bases left unmatched: 17. This CDR3 has 18 amino acids. DNA of the CDR3: TGCAGTGCTACTGCCGGGACTAGCGCTCCACGACTAGCCTACGAGCAGTACTTC. As protein: CSATAGTSAPRLAYEQYF.

The CDR3 reads CATSDPSGSEQYF. The CDR3 nucleotides read TGTGCCACCAGTGACCCTAGCGGGAGCGAGCAGTACTTC. The V gene is TRBV24-1, the J gene TRBJ2-7; TRBD2 aligns across 10 bases. The CDR3 totals 13 residues. Trimming took 4 bases from V and 6 from J; bases not matched to a gene: 2. CDR1 and CDR2 from the germline V gene are KGHDR and SFDVKD.

This clonotype was counted between two and nine times. The chain carries TRBV5-1 and TRBJ1-1; possible D gene TRBD1, 6 bases. V was trimmed by 6 bases and J by 8 bases, leaving 11 bases between them. The germline V gene has CDR1 SGHRS and CDR2 YFSETQ. The CDR3 consists of 11 residues. Here the CDR3 reads CASMAGTEAFF. The DNA for the CDR3 is TGCGCCAGCATGGCGGGGACAGAAGCTTTCTTT.

In this sample, this clonotype turned up a few times. The chain recombines TRBV7-8 with TRBJ2-1, with D hard to call. V lost 1 base and J lost 5, with 18 bases in between. CDR3 length equals 17 residues. Germline V gives CDR1 SGHVS, CDR2 FQNEAQ. CDR3 bases: TGTGCCAGCAGCTTAGATGGCCTCCTCCGTCCCCACAATGAGCAGTTCTTC. This encodes CASSLDGLLRPHNEQFF.

In its sample, this clonotype was seen a few times. The J gene is TRBJ2-5, the V gene TRBV4-1, with 15 bases that match TRBD2. Trimming took 2 bases from V and 3 from J; bases not matched to a gene: 7. There are 18 residues in the CDR3. Germline CDR1 reads MGHRA; CDR2 reads YSYEKL. The CDR3 loop is CASSQSFGLAGGKETQYF. In DNA, the CDR3 is TGCGCCAGCAGCCAATCTTTCGGACTAGCGGGGGGGAAAGAGACCCAGTACTTC.

The chain uses TRBV25-1 and TRBJ2-3; 9 nucleotides align to TRBD1. The CDR3 is made up of 14 amino acids. V was pared by 4 bases and J by 5 bases, with 4 bases of the junction left unmatched. The germline gives CDR1 MGHDK, CDR2 SYGVNS. CDR3 sequence (DNA): TGTGCCAGCAGTGTGACAGGGGGTATAGATACGCAGTATTTT. Encoded protein: CASSVTGGIDTQYF. Combining the CDR3 with reference TRBV25-1 and TRBJ2-3 gives the whole variable domain EADIYQTPRYLVIGTGKKITLECSQTMGHDKMYWYQQDPGMELHLIHYSYGVNSTEKGDLSSESTVSRIRTEHFPLTLESARPSHTSQYLCASSVTGGIDTQYFGPGTRLTVL.

This clonotype came up a few times. V is TRBV24-1 and J is TRBJ2-3; D unclear. This CDR3 is built from 15 residues. The V gene lost 0 bases and the J gene lost 1 base, with 7 bases spanning the gap. Per germline, CDR1 KGHDR and CDR2 SFDVKD. CDR3 sequence: CATSDLGTGTDTQYF. The CDR3 DNA follows: TGTGCCACCAGTGATTTGGGAACAGGCACAGATACGCAGTATTTT.

This clonotype was seen only a few times. The rearrangement joins TRBV7-9 to TRBJ1-1; D is undetermined. Germline V gene lookup returns CDR1 SEHNR and CDR2 FQNEAQ (reference sequence). V was pared by 4 bases and J by 3 bases, with 9 bases between. The CDR3 contains 13 residues. The CDR3 coding sequence is TGTGCCAGCAGCTATACGAAGGACACTGAAGCTTTCTTT. This gives the protein CASSYTKDTEAFF.